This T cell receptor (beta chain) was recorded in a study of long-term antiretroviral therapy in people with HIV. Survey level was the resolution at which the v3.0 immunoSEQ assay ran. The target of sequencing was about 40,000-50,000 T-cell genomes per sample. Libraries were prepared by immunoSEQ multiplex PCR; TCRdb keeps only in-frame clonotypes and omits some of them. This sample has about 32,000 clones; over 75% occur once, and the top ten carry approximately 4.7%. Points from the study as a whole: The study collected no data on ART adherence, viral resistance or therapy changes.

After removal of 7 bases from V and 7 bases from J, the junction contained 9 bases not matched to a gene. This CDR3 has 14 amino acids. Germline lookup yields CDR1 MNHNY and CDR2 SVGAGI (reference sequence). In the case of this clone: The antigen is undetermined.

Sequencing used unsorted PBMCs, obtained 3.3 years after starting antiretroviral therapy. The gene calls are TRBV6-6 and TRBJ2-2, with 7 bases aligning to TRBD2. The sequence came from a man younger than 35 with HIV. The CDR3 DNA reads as TGTGCCAGCATGCGTGCGGGGGTAGTCGGGGAGCTGTTTTTT. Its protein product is CASMRAGVVGELFF.